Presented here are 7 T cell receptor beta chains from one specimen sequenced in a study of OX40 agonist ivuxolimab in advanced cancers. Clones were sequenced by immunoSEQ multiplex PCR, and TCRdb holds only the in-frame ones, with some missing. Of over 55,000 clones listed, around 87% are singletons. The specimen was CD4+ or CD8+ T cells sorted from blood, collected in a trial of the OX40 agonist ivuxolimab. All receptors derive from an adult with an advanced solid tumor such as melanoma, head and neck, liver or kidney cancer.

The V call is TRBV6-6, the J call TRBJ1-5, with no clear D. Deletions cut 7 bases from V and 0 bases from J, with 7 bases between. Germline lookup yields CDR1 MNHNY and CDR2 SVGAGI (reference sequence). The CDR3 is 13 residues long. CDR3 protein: CASKGNSNQPQHF. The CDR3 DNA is TGTGCCAGCAAAGGGAATAGCAATCAGCCCCAGCATTTT.

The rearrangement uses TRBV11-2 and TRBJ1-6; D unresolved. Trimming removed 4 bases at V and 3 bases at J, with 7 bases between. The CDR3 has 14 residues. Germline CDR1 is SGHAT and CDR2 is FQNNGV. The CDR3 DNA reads TGTGCCAGCAGCTCCGGCAACTATAATTCACCCCTCCACTTT. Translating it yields CASSSGNYNSPLHF. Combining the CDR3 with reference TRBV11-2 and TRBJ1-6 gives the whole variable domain EAGVAQSPRYKIIEKRQSVAFWCNPISGHATLYWYQQILGQGPKLLIQFQNNGVVDDSQLPKDRFSAERLKGVDSTLKIQPAKLEDSAVYLCASSSGNYNSPLHFGNGTRLTVT.

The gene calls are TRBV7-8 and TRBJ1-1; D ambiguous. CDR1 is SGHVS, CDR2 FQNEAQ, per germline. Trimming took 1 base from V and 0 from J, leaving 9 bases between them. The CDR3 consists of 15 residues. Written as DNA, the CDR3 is TGTGCCAGCAGCTTAGAATGGGCCTTGAACACTGAAGCTTTCTTT. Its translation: CASSLEWALNTEAFF.

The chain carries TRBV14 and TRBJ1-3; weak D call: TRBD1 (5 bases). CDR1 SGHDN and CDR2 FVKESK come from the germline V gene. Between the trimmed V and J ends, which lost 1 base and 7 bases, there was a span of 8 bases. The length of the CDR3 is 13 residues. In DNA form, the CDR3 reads TGTGCCAGCAGCCAAGTATGGGGGAACACCATATATTTT. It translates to CASSQVWGNTIYF. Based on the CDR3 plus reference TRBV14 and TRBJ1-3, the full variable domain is EAGVTQFPSHSVIEKGQTVTLRCDPISGHDNLYWYRRVMGKEIKFLLHFVKESKQDESGMPNNRFLAERTGGTYSTLKVQPAELEDSGVYFCASSQVWGNTIYFGEGSWLTVV.

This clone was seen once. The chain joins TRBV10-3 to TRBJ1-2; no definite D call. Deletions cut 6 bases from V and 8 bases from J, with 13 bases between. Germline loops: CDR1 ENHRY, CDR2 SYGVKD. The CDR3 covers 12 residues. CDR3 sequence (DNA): TGTGCCATCAGGGCTAGGTCATCAGGCTACACCTTC. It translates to CAIRARSSGYTF.

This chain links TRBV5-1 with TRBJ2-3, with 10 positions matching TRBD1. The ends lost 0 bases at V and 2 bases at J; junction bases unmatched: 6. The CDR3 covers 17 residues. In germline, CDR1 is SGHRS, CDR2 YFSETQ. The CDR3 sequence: CASSLEKGTGVTDTQYF. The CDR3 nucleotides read TGCGCCAGCAGCTTGGAAAAGGGGACAGGGGTCACAGATACGCAGTATTTT. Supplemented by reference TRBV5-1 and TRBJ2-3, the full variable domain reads KAGVTQTPRYLIKTRGQQVTLSCSPISGHRSVSWYQQTPGQGLQFLFEYFSETQRNKGNFPGRFSGRQFSNSRSEMNVSTLELGDSALYLCASSLEKGTGVTDTQYFGPGTRLTVL.

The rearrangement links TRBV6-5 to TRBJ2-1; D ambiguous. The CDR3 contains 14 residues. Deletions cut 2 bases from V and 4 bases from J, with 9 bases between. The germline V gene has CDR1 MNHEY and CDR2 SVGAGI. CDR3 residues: CASSYRLGYNEQFF. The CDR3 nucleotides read TGTGCCAGCAGTTACCGACTCGGTTACAATGAGCAGTTCTTC.